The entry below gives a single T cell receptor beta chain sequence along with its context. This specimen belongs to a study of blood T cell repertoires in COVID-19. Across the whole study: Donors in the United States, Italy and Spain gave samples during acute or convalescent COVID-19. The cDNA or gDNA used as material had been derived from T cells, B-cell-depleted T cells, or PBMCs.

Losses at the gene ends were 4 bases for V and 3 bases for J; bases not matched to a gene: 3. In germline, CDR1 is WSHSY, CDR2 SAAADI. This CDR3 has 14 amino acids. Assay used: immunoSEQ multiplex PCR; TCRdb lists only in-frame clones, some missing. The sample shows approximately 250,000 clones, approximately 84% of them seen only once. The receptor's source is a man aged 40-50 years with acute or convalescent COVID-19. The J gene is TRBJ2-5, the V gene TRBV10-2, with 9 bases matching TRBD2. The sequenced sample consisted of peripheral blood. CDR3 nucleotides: TGCGCCAGCAGTGCGACTAGCGGAGAAGAGACCCAGTACTTC. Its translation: CASSATSGEETQYF.